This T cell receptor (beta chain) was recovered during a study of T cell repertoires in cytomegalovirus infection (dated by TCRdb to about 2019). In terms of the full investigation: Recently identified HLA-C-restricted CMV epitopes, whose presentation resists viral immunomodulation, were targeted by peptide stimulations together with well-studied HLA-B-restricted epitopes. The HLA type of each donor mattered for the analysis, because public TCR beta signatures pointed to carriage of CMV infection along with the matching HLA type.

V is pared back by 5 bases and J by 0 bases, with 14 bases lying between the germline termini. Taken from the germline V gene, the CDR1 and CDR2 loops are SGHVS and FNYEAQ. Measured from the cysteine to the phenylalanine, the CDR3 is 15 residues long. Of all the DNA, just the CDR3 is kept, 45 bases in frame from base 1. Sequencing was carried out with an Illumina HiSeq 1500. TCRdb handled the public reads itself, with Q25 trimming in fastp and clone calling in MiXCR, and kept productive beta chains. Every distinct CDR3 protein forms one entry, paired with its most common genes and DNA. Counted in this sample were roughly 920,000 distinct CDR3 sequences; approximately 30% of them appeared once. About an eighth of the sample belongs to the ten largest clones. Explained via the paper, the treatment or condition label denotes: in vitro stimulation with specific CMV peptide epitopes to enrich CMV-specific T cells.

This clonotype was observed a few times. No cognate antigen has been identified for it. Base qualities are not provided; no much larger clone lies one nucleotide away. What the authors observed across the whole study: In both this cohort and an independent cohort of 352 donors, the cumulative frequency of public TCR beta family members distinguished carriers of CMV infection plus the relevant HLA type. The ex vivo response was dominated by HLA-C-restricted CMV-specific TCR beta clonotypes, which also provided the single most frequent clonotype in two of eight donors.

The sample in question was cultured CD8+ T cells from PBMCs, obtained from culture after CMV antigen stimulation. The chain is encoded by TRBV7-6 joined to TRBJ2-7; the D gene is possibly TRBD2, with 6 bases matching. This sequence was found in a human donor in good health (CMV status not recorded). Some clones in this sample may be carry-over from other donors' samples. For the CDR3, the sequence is CASSQLAESSYEQYF. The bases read TGTGCCAGCAGCCAATTAGCGGAGAGCTCCTACGAGCAGTACTTC.